One and the same sample provided the 29 T cell receptor beta chains below, sequenced in a study of shared clonotypes between healthy human individuals. Using immunoSEQ multiplex PCR, the repertoire was profiled, and TCRdb retains in-frame clones only, with some absent. The data hold about 2.4 million clones, with approximately 93% observed a single time. The material sequenced was naive CD4+ T cells from PBMCs. The subset here: CD45RA+ positively selected. These receptors were obtained from a man between 18 and 29 years old in good health. Some clones in this sample may be carry-over from other donors' samples.

This sequence joins TRBV5-1 and TRBJ1-5, with TRBD1 identical over 7 bases. The CDR3 covers 14 residues. In germline, CDR1 is SGHRS, CDR2 YFSETQ. After removal of 3 bases from V and 5 bases from J, the junction contained 5 bases not matched to a gene. Here the CDR3 reads CASSSGQPDQPQHF. The CDR3 bases are TGCGCCAGCAGCTCGGGACAGCCAGATCAGCCCCAGCATTTT.

This clone has only one observation. The rearrangement uses TRBV29-1 and TRBJ2-5; D is possibly TRBD1 (6 bases). Trimming cost V 6 bases and J 4 bases, with 24 bases left between them. CDR3 length equals 16 residues. The germline V gene encodes CDR1 SQVTM and CDR2 ANQGSEA. The CDR3 sequence: CSVPWAEQGLGETQYF. CDR3 DNA sequence: TGCAGCGTCCCCTGGGCTGAACAGGGTTTGGGAGAGACCCAGTACTTC.

The rearrangement joins TRBV4-1 to TRBJ2-2; 14 bases are a match to TRBD2. The trim removed 4 bases at V and 5 bases at J, leaving 9 bases unmatched. This CDR3 is 18 amino acids long. Germline V gene data show CDR1 as MGHRA and CDR2 as YSYEKL. The CDR3 DNA sequence: TGCGCCAGCAGCCCCCTGACTAGCGGGAGGGTCGCGACCGGGGAGCTGTTTTTT. Translating it yields CASSPLTSGRVATGELFF.

The rearrangement links TRBV25-1 to TRBJ2-7; 8 positions agree with TRBD1. Germline assignment: CDR1 MGHDK and CDR2 SYGVNS. This CDR3 region has 17 residues. V was pared by 3 bases and J by 3 bases, with 13 bases of the junction left unmatched. CDR3 DNA sequence: TGTGCCAGCAGTGAGTTAAAGCCGACAGGGGCGGGCTACGAGCAGTACTTC. It encodes CASSELKPTGAGYEQYF.

This rearrangement joins TRBV19 to TRBJ1-1; no firm D call. Trimming removed 2 bases at V and 6 bases at J, with 4 bases between. The CDR3 covers 11 residues. The V gene's germline CDR1 is LNHDA and CDR2 SQIVND (reference sequence). This chain's CDR3 is CASSIYPEAFF. CDR3 coding DNA: TGTGCCAGTAGTATATATCCTGAAGCTTTCTTT.

The V gene is TRBV28, the J gene TRBJ2-5, with no clear D. CDR1 is MDHEN and CDR2 is SYDVKM in the germline V gene. With 7 bases removed from V and 5 bases from J, the gap between germline ends came to 14 bases. The CDR3 has 13 amino acids. CDR3 sequence reads: CASKKQNPETQYF. The CDR3 DNA reads TGTGCCAGCAAGAAGCAGAATCCGGAGACCCAGTACTTC.

The genes are TRBV7-3 and TRBJ2-1, with 10 positions matching TRBD2. The germline gives CDR1 SGHTA, CDR2 FQGTGA. The length of the CDR3 is 20 residues. Trimming at V came to 2 bases and at J to 0 bases, leaving 13 bases not matched to a gene. CDR3 sequence reads: CASSLPGRFASGSSYNEQFF. In DNA, the CDR3 is TGTGCCAGCAGCTTACCGGGGCGTTTCGCTAGCGGGAGCTCCTACAATGAGCAGTTCTTC.

This chain connects TRBV7-9 to TRBJ2-5, with D possibly TRBD2 on 6 matching bases. The V and J ends lost 5 bases and 1 base respectively, with 11 bases between them. This CDR3 is built from 14 residues. CDR1 SEHNR and CDR2 FQNEAQ come from the germline V gene (reference sequence). The chain's CDR3 is CASSPRDFQETQYF. As DNA, the CDR3 is TGTGCCAGCAGCCCGCGGGATTTCCAAGAGACCCAGTACTTC.

The rearrangement uses TRBV5-1 and TRBJ1-1; no firm D call. This CDR3 contains 15 residues. In germline, CDR1 is SGHRS, CDR2 YFSETQ. Between the trimmed V and J ends, which lost 5 bases and 0 bases, there was a span of 14 bases. The CDR3 coding sequence is TGCGCCAGCAGGAAGGCCCAAGCTATGAACACTGAAGCTTTCTTT. It specifies CASRKAQAMNTEAFF.

This chain joins TRBV5-1 and TRBJ1-1, with D maybe TRBD1 (5 bases). The CDR3 has 14 amino acids. V lost 4 bases, J lost 0 bases, and 10 bases lay in between. From germline, CDR1 is SGHRS and CDR2 YFSETQ. CDR3 protein: CASSTGPMNTEAFF. Here the CDR3 DNA reads TGCGCCAGCAGCACGGGACCGATGAACACTGAAGCTTTCTTT. The full variable domain, rest sourced from reference TRBV5-1 and TRBJ1-1, is KAGVTQTPRYLIKTRGQQVTLSCSPISGHRSVSWYQQTPGQGLQFLFEYFSETQRNKGNFPGRFSGRQFSNSRSEMNVSTLELGDSALYLCASSTGPMNTEAFFGQGTRLTVV.

The CDR3 DNA sequence: TGTGCCAGCAGTGCAGACAGGGCGTTCGAGCAGTACTTC. Translated, it gives CASSADRAFEQYF. The genes are TRBV2 and TRBJ2-7; 7 bases match TRBD1. Unmatched junction bases numbered 6, after V lost 4 bases and J lost 6 bases. Per the germline V gene, CDR1 is SNHLY and CDR2 is FYNNEI. The CDR3 is 13 residues long.

This chain joins TRBV9 and TRBJ2-5; no definite D call. The V gene lost 3 bases and the J gene lost 0 bases, with 6 bases spanning the gap. The CDR3 totals 13 residues. From germline, CDR1 is SGDLS and CDR2 YYNGEE. The CDR3 here is CASSARYQETQYF. DNA for the CDR3: TGTGCCAGCAGCGCCCGGTACCAAGAGACCCAGTACTTC.

The CDR3 is CASSSSYAPASDTQYF. CDR3 in DNA: TGTGCCAGCAGTTCCTCTTATGCACCCGCCTCAGATACGCAGTATTTT. The V and J genes are TRBV28 and TRBJ2-3; no firm D call. Trimming cost V 4 bases and J 4 bases, with 18 bases left between them. The CDR3 loop spans 16 amino acids. Germline CDR1 MDHEN, CDR2 SYDVKM.

Concerning this clone: Other nucleotide sequences in the sample specify the same CDR3. The J gene is TRBJ2-1, the V gene TRBV4-2; 9 positions agree with TRBD2. This CDR3 spans 16 amino acids. J gave up 4 bases and V 1 base, and 5 bases lay outside the gene matches. Germline loops: CDR1 LGHNA, CDR2 YNFKEQ. CDR3 sequence: CASSQGGAGGYNEQFF. The CDR3 bases are TGTGCCAGCAGCCAAGGCGGAGCGGGGGGATACAATGAGCAGTTCTTC.

The chain uses TRBV29-1 and TRBJ1-4; D may be TRBD1 (6 bases). Germline CDR1 SQVTM, CDR2 ANQGSEA. The CDR3 length is 12 residues. The V gene lost 5 bases and the J gene lost 6 bases, with 10 bases spanning the gap. In DNA form, the CDR3 reads TGCAGCGTTACAGGGCCAGATGAAAAACTGTTTTTT. This gives the protein CSVTGPDEKLFF. Combining the CDR3 with reference TRBV29-1 and TRBJ1-4 gives the whole variable domain SAVISQKPSRDICQRGTSLTIQCQVDSQVTMMFWYRQQPGQSLTLIATANQGSEATYESGFVIDKFPISRPNLTFSTLTVSNMSPEDSSIYLCSVTGPDEKLFFGSGTQLSVL.

V gene TRBV18 combines with J gene TRBJ2-7; 10 bases align to TRBD2. Germline loops: CDR1 KGHSH, CDR2 LQKENI. The CDR3 runs 16 residues. J lost 2 bases, V lost 5 bases, and 9 bases had no gene match. This CDR3 reads CASSRTSGAPPYEQYF. Here the CDR3 DNA reads TGTGCCAGCTCAAGGACTAGCGGAGCCCCTCCCTACGAGCAGTACTTC.

The chain couples TRBV9 to TRBJ2-3; 8 positions match TRBD2. The V gene end was trimmed by 0 bases and the J gene end by 2 bases; junction bases not matched to a gene: 5. This CDR3 has 16 amino acids. The V gene's germline CDR1 is SGDLS and CDR2 YYNGEE. CDR3 sequence reads: CASSVELAVHTDTQYF. The CDR3 DNA follows: TGTGCCAGCAGCGTAGAACTAGCGGTACACACAGATACGCAGTATTTT.

The chain carries TRBV19 and TRBJ1-5; 7 bases are a match to TRBD1. The germline V gene encodes CDR1 LNHDA and CDR2 SQIVND (reference sequence). This CDR3 contains 13 residues. V trimming: 8 bases; J trimming: 7 bases; junction bases outside the gene matches: 8. The CDR3 nucleotides are TGTGCCAGTGGCCCGACAGGGACCCAGCCCCAGCATTTT. Translating gives CASGPTGTQPQHF.

This rearrangement joins TRBV10-3 to TRBJ1-1; 12 bases agree with TRBD1. CDR1 and CDR2 (germline): ENHRY, SYGVKD. Losses at the gene ends were 5 bases for V and 5 bases for J; bases not matched to a gene: 15. This CDR3 region has 18 residues. For the CDR3, the DNA is TGTGCCATCAGTCCTAATCCGGGACAGGGGGCTAGTGAGACTGAAGCTTTCTTT. It encodes CAISPNPGQGASETEAFF.

The chain carries TRBV28 and TRBJ1-2; 7 positions match TRBD1. The CDR3 length is 14 residues. Looked up from germline, CDR1 is MDHEN and CDR2 is SYDVKM. Unmatched junction bases numbered 9, after V lost 5 bases and J lost 6 bases. The CDR3 loop is CASSLHDRVNGYTF. The CDR3 bases are TGTGCCAGCAGTCTCCACGACAGGGTGAATGGCTACACCTTC.

V and J are TRBV4-1 and TRBJ2-7; 14 bases match TRBD2. After removal of 2 bases from V and 2 bases from J, the junction contained 11 bases not matched to a gene. The CDR3 is made up of 19 amino acids. Germline lookup yields CDR1 MGHRA and CDR2 YSYEKL. DNA of the CDR3: TGCGCCAGCAGCCAAAAAAGTGGGGGGACTAGCGGGAGTGCCTACGAGCAGTACTTC. Its translation: CASSQKSGGTSGSAYEQYF.

On this clone: This sample also contains other DNA sequences that code for the same CDR3. V is TRBV7-9 and J is TRBJ1-2, with 8 bases matching TRBD1. CDR3 length: 15 residues. Trimming removed 3 bases from V and 2 bases from J; junction bases left unmatched: 5. Germline V gene data show CDR1 as SEHNR and CDR2 as FQNEAQ (reference sequence). The CDR3 here is CASSLGQGANYGYTF. CDR3 DNA sequence: TGTGCCAGCAGCTTGGGTCAGGGGGCCAACTATGGCTACACCTTC.

The rearrangement uses TRBV5-6 and TRBJ2-7; TRBD2 agrees at 8 bases. The CDR3 is 15 residues long. V was pared by 4 bases and J by 6 bases, with 12 bases of the junction left unmatched. Germline V gene sequence: CDR1 SGHDT, CDR2 YYEEEE. The CDR3 coding sequence is TGTGCCAGCAGCCGACCGGGACTAGGATCTGGCGAGCAGTACTTC. This encodes CASSRPGLGSGEQYF.

The rearrangement uses TRBV10-3 and TRBJ2-1, with 7 bases that match TRBD2. From germline, CDR1 is ENHRY and CDR2 SYGVKD. This CDR3 region has 17 residues. V lost 3 bases and J lost 1; bases outside the gene matches: 9. The CDR3 sequence: CAISDTSATPSYNEQFF. The CDR3 DNA reads as TGTGCCATCAGTGATACTAGCGCCACCCCTTCCTACAATGAGCAGTTCTTC.

This clone was seen only once. The V and J genes are TRBV7-3 and TRBJ2-7; 9 positions match TRBD2. Per germline, CDR1 SGHTA and CDR2 FQGTGA. This CDR3 contains 15 residues. V lost 7 bases to trimming and J lost 5 bases; unmatched junction nucleotides: 12. CDR3 sequence (DNA): TGTGCCAGCACCCCAATAGCGGGAGACCCCAACGAGCAGTACTTC. The encoded protein is CASTPIAGDPNEQYF.

The CDR3 DNA sequence: TGTGCCAGCTCACCACAAGGACTAGCCTACAATGAGCAGTTCTTC. Translating it yields CASSPQGLAYNEQFF. V gene TRBV18 combines with J gene TRBJ2-1; 7 nucleotides match TRBD2. Trimming cost V 1 base and J 2 bases; bases outside gene matches: 2. The CDR3 is 15 amino acids. Germline V gives CDR1 KGHSH, CDR2 LQKENI. The whole variable domain, remainder taken from reference TRBV18 and TRBJ2-1, is NAGVMQNPRHLVRRRGQEARLRCSPMKGHSHVYWYRQLPEEGLKFMVYLQKENIIDESGMPKERFSAEFPKEGPSILRIQQVVRGDSAAYFCASSPQGLAYNEQFFGPGTRLTVL.

The chain recombines TRBV7-8 with TRBJ2-7; possible D gene TRBD2, 5 bases. With 1 base removed from V and 6 bases from J, the gap between germline ends came to 13 bases. Germline V gives CDR1 SGHVS, CDR2 FQNEAQ. CDR3 length: 14 amino acids. CDR3 sequence (DNA): TGTGCCAGCAGCTTAGGAGCTAGCTCGGGCGAGCAGTACTTC. Translating it yields CASSLGASSGEQYF.

This sequence joins TRBV28 and TRBJ1-5, with TRBD1 as a possible D gene (5 bases). Per the germline V gene, CDR1 is MDHEN and CDR2 is SYDVKM. The V end lost 6 bases, the J end lost 5 bases, and 11 bases lay between the germline ends. This CDR3 region has 13 residues. CDR3 sequence (DNA): TGTGCCAGCAGCCCGGGGGTGGATCAGCCCCAGCATTTT. Protein sequence: CASSPGVDQPQHF.

This chain joins TRBV29-1 and TRBJ2-1, with TRBD2 matching 10 bases. Germline V gene lookup returns CDR1 SQVTM and CDR2 ANQGSEA. The CDR3 sequence is 16 residues long. V was clipped by 2 bases and J by 0 bases; unmatched bases: 4. CDR3 DNA: TGCAGCGTTGAACCCGGACTAGCGGCCTCCTACAATGAGCAGTTCTTC. Amino acid sequence: CSVEPGLAASYNEQFF.